The 20 T cell receptor beta chains reported below all come from one sample, sequenced in a study of low-dose radiotherapy and immunotherapy resistance in tumors. The TCRs were subjected to amplification over approximately 20 PCR cycles employing a constant-region primer in conjunction with a V-primer adapter. TCRdb re-derived calls from the reads in MiXCR, one entry per CDR3 protein. Counted here are about 50,000 distinct CDR3 sequences, approximately 10% occurring once; the ten biggest clones make up about 6.2%. Time point meaning: before trial treatment. The sample here was PBMCs, taken before treatment. Receptors were obtained from a female donor with ovarian cancer.

Many counts were recorded for this clonotype. The chain joins TRBV19 to TRBJ2-7; D remains ambiguous. The CDR3 length is 14 residues. Germline lookup yields CDR1 LNHDA and CDR2 SQIVND (reference sequence). The V and J ends lost 4 bases and 2 bases respectively, with 12 bases between them. The CDR3 coding sequence is TGTGCCAGTAGTACAACTCCGCAAGCCTACGAGCAGTACTTC. Protein product: CASSTTPQAYEQYF.

The table lists this clonotype with many counts. The chain has TRBV16 and TRBJ2-1; possibly TRBD2 for D (6 bases). The CDR3 spans 14 residues. V gave up 6 bases and J gave up 9 bases, with 18 bases separating them. The V gene's germline CDR1 is KGHSY and CDR2 FQNENV. CDR3 sequence (DNA): TGTGCCAGCAGTTCGGGAGAGAAGGACGGTGAGCAGTTCTTC. It yields the protein CASSSGEKDGEQFF.

This clonotype occurred many times. This chain joins TRBV29-1 and TRBJ2-5, with D possibly matching TRBD2 (6 bases). CDR3 size: 14 residues. Trimming removed 4 bases from V and 1 base from J, with 13 bases in between. Per germline, CDR1 SQVTM and CDR2 ANQGSEA. The CDR3 is CSVGHLGGQETQYF. The CDR3, as DNA: TGCAGCGTTGGCCACTTGGGGGGCCAAGAGACCCAGTACTTC.

This clonotype was seen ten or more times. V usage is TRBV19 and J usage is TRBJ1-1, with D possibly matching TRBD1 (6 bases). V lost 5 bases and J 1 base, leaving 14 bases between the germline ends. The CDR3 consists of 15 residues. CDR1 is LNHDA, CDR2 SQIVND, per germline (reference sequence). The CDR3 reads CASSPLGQSNTEAFF. DNA for the CDR3: TGTGCCAGTAGTCCCTTAGGACAGTCGAACACTGAAGCTTTCTTT.

This clonotype was counted between two and nine times. The chain recombines TRBV27 with TRBJ2-4, with TRBD2 as a possible D gene (5 bases). The germline V gene has CDR1 MNHEY and CDR2 SMNVEV (reference sequence). Trimming shortened V by 5 bases and J by 2 bases, and 10 bases separated the two germline ends. The CDR3 is made up of 14 amino acids. The CDR3 region has the DNA TGTGCCAGCAGTCCAGACTATACCAAAAACATTCAGTACTTC. This encodes CASSPDYTKNIQYF.

The genes are TRBV27 and TRBJ2-5; D might be TRBD1 (5 bases). V was trimmed by 2 bases and J by 2 bases, leaving 12 bases between them. This CDR3 spans 15 amino acids. CDR1 and CDR2 (germline): MNHEY, SMNVEV (reference sequence). CDR3 protein: CASSLNLDSQETQYF. CDR3 sequence (DNA): TGTGCCAGCAGTTTAAACCTCGACAGTCAAGAGACCCAGTACTTC.

This clonotype was detected once. The chain recombines TRBV6-1 with TRBJ2-7; TRBD1 matches at 7 bases. The germline V gene encodes CDR1 MNHNS and CDR2 SASEGT. V dropped 7 bases and J dropped 3; count of bases not matched to a gene: 3. The CDR3 is made up of 12 amino acids. CDR3 region: CASKGANYEQYF. The CDR3 DNA reads TGTGCCAGCAAGGGGGCCAACTACGAGCAGTACTTC.

This clonotype was counted many times. The V and J genes are TRBV6-2 or TRBV6-3 and TRBJ1-5; D unresolved. In germline, CDR1 is MNHEY, CDR2 SVGEGT. Deletions cut 5 bases from V and 5 bases from J, with 13 bases between. This CDR3 has 14 amino acids. CDR3 in DNA: TGTGCCAGCAGTGCTTCCATTGGGCATCAGCCCCAGCATTTT. This encodes CASSASIGHQPQHF.

This clonotype was picked up many times. This sequence joins TRBV5-1 and TRBJ2-2; TRBD1 might be the D (6 bases). The CDR3 is 15 amino acids. The germline V gene has CDR1 SGHRS and CDR2 YFSETQ. V lost 0 bases to trimming and J lost 4 bases, with 10 bases between them. The CDR3 DNA sequence: TGCGCCAGCAGCTTGGACAGGGTCGGCACCGGGGAGCTGTTTTTT. It specifies CASSLDRVGTGELFF.

Ten or more counts support this clonotype. The chain employs TRBV3-1 and TRBJ2-7; D is possibly TRBD1 or TRBD2 (5 bases each). CDR3 length equals 18 residues. Germline V lookup: CDR1 LGHDT, CDR2 YNNKEL (reference sequence). The V end was cut by 1 base, the J end by 6 bases, with 25 bases between. The CDR3 coding sequence is TGTGCCAGCAGCCAAGCAGGTTTTTTCGGGGACGCGGCCGGCGAGCAGTACTTC. It is translated as CASSQAGFFGDAAGEQYF.

This rearrangement joins TRBV4-3 to TRBJ1-2; D perhaps matches TRBD1 (5 bases). CDR1 is LGHNA, CDR2 YSLEER, per germline. V was clipped by 1 base and J by 1 base, with 10 bases between them. This CDR3 is built from 15 residues. In DNA form, the CDR3 reads TGCGCCAGCAGCCAAGTCCAGGGCAGTAACTATGGCTACACCTTC. Translating gives CASSQVQGSNYGYTF.

This clonotype was detected ten times or more. V is TRBV7-6 and J is TRBJ2-5; 9 positions agree with TRBD2. Looked up from germline, CDR1 is SGHVS and CDR2 is FNYEAQ. The junction had 9 bases not matched to a gene; V was cut back by 5 bases and J by 5 bases. The length of the CDR3 is 15 residues. CDR3 in amino acids: CASSTAPSGAETQYF. In nucleotides, the CDR3 is TGTGCCAGCAGCACAGCCCCTAGCGGGGCGGAGACCCAGTACTTC.

This clonotype was found many times. The V gene is TRBV29-1, the J gene TRBJ1-4, with 8 bases fitting TRBD1. CDR1 is SQVTM, CDR2 ANQGSEA, per germline. J lost 8 bases, V lost 7 bases, and 12 bases had no gene match. This CDR3 is built from 14 residues. This CDR3 reads CSARGDRGGEKLFF. In nucleotides, the CDR3 is TGCAGCGCGCGGGGTGACAGGGGAGGGGAAAAACTGTTTTTT.

This clonotype was seen a few times. The chain uses TRBV7-9 and TRBJ1-1; TRBD1 is a possible D gene (6 bases). V shed 5 bases and J shed 4 bases, with 14 bases lying between them. This CDR3 contains 14 residues. Looked up from germline, CDR1 is SEHNR and CDR2 is FQNEAQ (reference sequence). The CDR3 DNA reads as TGTGCCAGCAGCCCACAGGGCAGGGCCACTGAAGCTTTCTTT. This translates into CASSPQGRATEAFF.

The sample holds many counts of this clonotype. The V gene is TRBV10-3, the J gene TRBJ1-1; 7 nucleotides align to TRBD1. Germline CDR1 ENHRY, CDR2 SYGVKD. Losses at the gene ends were 4 bases for V and 0 bases for J; bases not matched to a gene: 8. The CDR3 extends over 16 amino acids. CDR3 sequence (DNA): TGTGCCATCAGTGCGGGACAGTCTACCTTGAACACTGAAGCTTTCTTT. It translates to CAISAGQSTLNTEAFF.

This clonotype showed up many times. This rearrangement joins TRBV20-1 to TRBJ2-3, with a weak D call TRBD2 (6 bases). V lost 0 bases to trimming and J lost 4 bases, with 11 bases between them. The V gene's germline CDR1 is DFQATT and CDR2 SNEGSKA (reference sequence). The CDR3 sequence is 14 residues long. The DNA of the CDR3 is TGCAGTGCTAGAGATCCATCGGGGGCAGATACGCAGTATTTT. Its translation: CSARDPSGADTQYF.

This clonotype was detected ten times or more. This chain joins TRBV24-1 and TRBJ2-1; unclear D gene. The V gene lost 7 bases and the J gene lost 7 bases, with 10 bases spanning the gap. CDR1 is KGHDR and CDR2 is SFDVKD in the germline V gene. There are 12 residues in the CDR3. CDR3 amino acids: CATSRDSNEQFF. DNA of the CDR3: TGTGCCACCAGCCGCGACTCGAATGAGCAGTTCTTC.

There are a few counts of this clonotype. V and J are TRBV6-1 and TRBJ2-7; 9 bases fit TRBD1. Germline V gene sequence: CDR1 MNHNS, CDR2 SASEGT. There are 13 residues in the CDR3. V shed 6 bases and J 3 bases; nucleotides not matched to a gene: 3. CDR3 region: CASSRDRVYEQYF. CDR3 coding DNA: TGTGCCAGCAGCCGGGACAGGGTCTACGAGCAGTACTTC.

At least ten counts were recorded for this clonotype. The J gene is TRBJ2-2, the V gene TRBV10-2; 10 bases map to TRBD1. V lost 10 bases, J lost 1 base, and 3 bases stayed unmatched. CDR3 length: 14 amino acids. CDR1 and CDR2 from the germline V gene are WSHSY and SAAADI. This CDR3 is CATRTGGNTGELFF. DNA for the CDR3: TGCGCCACCAGGACAGGGGGGAACACCGGGGAGCTGTTTTTT.

This clonotype has ten or more counts. V usage is TRBV12-3 or TRBV12-4 and J usage is TRBJ2-3; 7 nucleotides agree with TRBD1. The CDR3 spans 15 residues. Unmatched junction bases numbered 5, after V lost 5 bases and J lost 0 bases. Written as DNA, the CDR3 is TGTGCCAGCAGTACCTCGACAGGGAGCACAGATACGCAGTATTTT. This translates into CASSTSTGSTDTQYF.